Following are 6 T cell receptor beta chains from one sample sequenced in a study of T cells in Graves' hyperthyroidism and ophthalmopathy. TCR beta CDR3 regions were amplified from RNA transcripts. With the HTBI primer set, the TCR CDR3 went through a first round of RT-PCR. TCRdb used MiXCR to reprocess the multiplex PCR reads, holding one entry per CDR3 protein. The sample comprises about 570,000 distinct CDR3 sequences, roughly 50% of which are singletons, and under 20% rests with the top ten. Specimen: peripheral blood or thyroid tissue (not recorded which). These TCRs come from an adult woman with Graves' disease, either hyperthyroidism or ophthalmopathy (not recorded which).

In DNA, the CDR3 is TGTGCCAGCAGCGAATACCGGACATCAAGCTACGAGCAGTACTTC. As protein: CASSEYRTSSYEQYF. The chain employs TRBV28 and TRBJ2-7, with a possible D match to TRBD1 (5 bases). This CDR3 spans 15 amino acids. Germline CDR1 is MDHEN and CDR2 is SYDVKM. Trimming removed 6 bases from V and 3 bases from J, with 18 bases in between. Complete variable domain (other parts from reference TRBV28 and TRBJ2-7): DVKVTQSSRYLVKRTGEKVFLECVQDMDHENMFWYRQDPGLGLRLIYFSYDVKMKEKGDIPEGYSVSREKKERFSLILESASTNQTSMYLCASSEYRTSSYEQYFGPGTRLTVT.

This clonotype was detected ten times or more. The V and J genes are TRBV7-2 and TRBJ1-4; D not resolved. V dropped 5 bases and J dropped 0 bases, with 10 bases sitting between them. The CDR3 length is 15 residues. CDR1 is SGHTA and CDR2 is FQGNSA in the germline V gene. The CDR3 loop reads CASSIGPSTNEKLFF. Written as DNA, the CDR3 is TGTGCCAGCAGCATTGGACCCTCAACTAATGAAAAACTGTTTTTT.

The V gene is TRBV11-2, the J gene TRBJ2-7; D is ambiguous. The CDR3 contains 14 residues. In germline, CDR1 is SGHAT, CDR2 FQNNGV. V lost 5 bases, J lost 4 bases, and 15 bases lay in between. CDR3 DNA: TGTGCCAGCAGCACAACCGACGGAGATTACGAGCAGTACTTC. This codes for CASSTTDGDYEQYF.

In the case of this clonotype: The junction and the germline gene differ at one end; a read error may be behind it. The gene calls are TRBV5-1 and TRBJ2-7; a possible D gene is TRBD1 (6 bases). The CDR3 covers 15 residues. The germline CDR1 and CDR2 sequences are SGHRS and YFSETQ. Here the CDR3 DNA reads TGCACCAGCAGCTTTCTACAGGGACCCTCCTACGAGCAGTACTTC. Its translation: CTSSFLQGPSYEQYF.

On this clonotype itself: This clone may be a read error of a much larger clone one base away. The chain recombines TRBV6-2 or TRBV6-3 with TRBJ1-1; TRBD1 is a possible D gene (5 bases). This CDR3 comprises 12 residues. Germline V gene data show CDR1 as MNHEY and CDR2 as SVGEGT. CDR3 protein: CASREGNTESFF. The CDR3 bases are TGTGCCAGCAGGGAGGGGAACACTGAATCTTTCTTT.

CDR3 DNA: TGTGCCTGGAGTGATCAGGGATGGGATCAGCCCCAGCATTTT. Translation gives CAWSDQGWDQPQHF. V gene TRBV30 combines with J gene TRBJ1-5, with TRBD1 as a possible D gene (5 bases). The CDR3 length is 14 residues. Germline CDR1 and CDR2: GTSNPN and SVGIG (reference sequence). The germline V and J ends were trimmed by 1 base and 5 bases, with 12 bases remaining between them.